This TCR beta chain emerged from a study of a mutant IDH1 vaccine in newly diagnosed glioma. Study-wide context: Prior therapy was radiotherapy, temozolomide, or both; most received both.

As for this clone: Its antigen remains unidentified.

The germline gives CDR1 SGHVS, CDR2 FQNEAQ. Losses at the gene ends were 5 bases for V and 0 bases for J; bases not matched to a gene: 11. The CDR3 is made up of 19 amino acids. Time point reported: week 23, last vaccination. Every vaccine dose comprised 300 ug of mutant IDH1 20-mer peptide plus topical imiquimod. Produced via immunoSEQ multiplex PCR; TCRdb's table is partial and in-frame only. The sample consists of tens of thousands of clones, around 76% of them appearing once. The chain uses TRBV7-8 and TRBJ2-3; 13 nucleotides align to TRBD2. The origin of this receptor is a man in his fifties with glioma. This specimen was PBMCs, taken from a glioma patient whose treatment included an IDH1 peptide vaccine. DNA of the CDR3: TGTGCCAGCAGCCCGTGGACTAGCGGGAGCTTATTGAGCACAGATACGCAGTATTTT. This gives the protein CASSPWTSGSLLSTDTQYF.